This T cell receptor (beta chain) was observed in a study of cytomegalovirus exposure and HLA in healthy donors. Findings of the study overall: About 87% or about 30% of the time was how often most TCR beta V segments were productive, according to an earlier analysis.

The CDR3 contains 14 residues. The germline V gene encodes CDR1 LGHNA and CDR2 YSLEER. V lost 0 bases, J lost 7 bases, and 12 bases lay in between. Vbeta (60) and Jbeta (13) primers were used in the PCR. TCRdb's copy holds only in-frame clones and misses some; the assay was immunoSEQ multiplex PCR. Of about 210,000 clones listed, around 79% are singletons. This clone has only one observation. The target antigen is unknown. The receptor was derived from a male donor in good health and CMV-seropositive. The gene calls are TRBV4-3 and TRBJ1-2; D is undetermined. The sequenced sample consisted of PBMCs. The CDR3 DNA follows: TGCGCCAGCAGCCAAGACCCTTGGGAGGTTGGCTACACCTTC. This sequence encodes CASSQDPWEVGYTF.